This is a list of T cell receptor beta chains from one sample in a study of chemoradiotherapy in HPV16-positive cancers. The method was immunoSEQ multiplex PCR; TCRdb's version includes in-frame clones alone and lacks a portion of them. The sample holds 20,000 to 30,000 clones, roughly 95% seen once. This material was obtained from a patient who underwent chemoradiotherapy. Source of these receptors: a human donor with HPV-associated anogenital cancer. Both conserved end residues are part of each CDR3. The order of the fields is J gene, clone size, V gene, D gene, CDR3 protein, CDR3 DNA. A D gene is named only where the DNA matches it firmly. Rows may omit the clone size; those that give it use once, few, many or a size class.

J: TRBJ2-3; size: -; V: TRBV9; D: TRBD2; CDR3: CASSVGLAGGNTDTQYF; DNA: TGTGCCAGCAGCGTAGGGCTAGCGGGGGGGAATACAGATACGCAGTATTTT
J: TRBJ1-5; size: -; V: TRBV6-5; D: TRBD1; CDR3: CASSQGVNQPQHF; DNA: TGTGCCAGCTCACAGGGGGTAAATCAGCCCCAGCATTTT
J: TRBJ2-3; size: -; V: TRBV5-8; D: -; CDR3: CASSLGSVTQYF; DNA: TGTGCCAGCAGCTTGGGTTCAGTTACGCAGTATTTT
J: TRBJ1-5; size: -; V: TRBV28; D: -; CDR3: CASSFYPQPQHF; DNA: TGTGCCAGCAGTTTTTATCCCCAGCCCCAGCATTTT
J: TRBJ2-1; size: -; V: TRBV7-2; D: TRBD2; CDR3: CASSSPTSGGVREQFF; DNA: TGTGCCAGCAGCTCTCCGACTAGCGGGGGAGTCAGAGAGCAGTTCTTC
J: TRBJ2-7; size: -; V: TRBV9; D: -; CDR3: CASSVTPGSHEQYF; DNA: TGTGCCAGCAGCGTTACCCCCGGGAGCCACGAGCAGTACTTC
J: TRBJ1-1; size: -; V: TRBV7-9; D: TRBD1; CDR3: CASSRRADRGLEAFF; DNA: TGTGCCAGCAGCCGGAGAGCGGACAGGGGCCTGGAAGCTTTCTTT
J: TRBJ2-4; size: -; V: TRBV19; D: -; CDR3: CASSRDRGGIQYF; DNA: TGTGCCAGTAGCCGCGACAGAGGAGGCATTCAGTACTTC
J: TRBJ1-1; size: -; V: TRBV9; D: -; CDR3: CASSVGVGGTEAFF; DNA: TGTGCCAGCAGCGTAGGGGTTGGGGGCACTGAAGCTTTCTTT
J: TRBJ2-7; size: -; V: TRBV7-6; D: -; CDR3: CASSLDPDPYEQYF; DNA: TGTGCCAGCAGCTTAGATCCGGACCCCTACGAGCAGTACTTC
J: TRBJ1-4; size: -; V: TRBV6-1; D: TRBD1; CDR3: CASSGGTATNEKLFF; DNA: TGTGCCAGCAGTGGCGGGACAGCAACTAATGAAAAACTGTTTTTT
J: TRBJ1-2; size: -; V: TRBV5-1; D: TRBD1; CDR3: CASSWGTATNYGYTF; DNA: TGCGCCAGCAGCTGGGGGACAGCCACAAACTATGGCTACACCTTC
J: TRBJ2-3; size: -; V: TRBV4-1; D: TRBD2; CDR3: CASSQLAGYSTDTQYF; DNA: TGCGCCAGCAGCCAACTAGCGGGTTATAGCACAGATACGCAGTATTTT
J: TRBJ1-1; size: -; V: TRBV5-1; D: -; CDR3: CASSWWVGPDTEAFF; DNA: TGCGCCAGCAGCTGGTGGGTGGGGCCCGACACTGAAGCTTTCTTT
J: TRBJ1-2; size: -; V: TRBV6-5; D: -; CDR3: CASSYGDGGLYGYTF; DNA: TGTGCCAGCAGTTACGGGGACGGAGGACTTTATGGCTACACCTTC
J: TRBJ2-2; size: -; V: TRBV7-3; D: -; CDR3: CASKEGGPTGELFF; DNA: TGTGCCAGCAAGGAGGGGGGACCCACCGGGGAGCTGTTTTTT
J: TRBJ1-5; size: -; V: TRBV30; D: TRBD1; CDR3: CAWSVGTGGDQPQHF; DNA: TGTGCCTGGAGTGTAGGGACAGGGGGAGATCAGCCCCAGCATTTT
J: TRBJ2-1; size: -; V: TRBV28; D: TRBD2; CDR3: CASSSHSGADNEQFF; DNA: TGTGCCAGCAGTTCGCATAGCGGGGCCGACAATGAGCAGTTCTTC
J: TRBJ1-4; size: -; V: TRBV5-1; D: -; CDR3: CASSPGQILGGNEKLFF; DNA: TGCGCCAGCAGCCCAGGACAGATTCTGGGGGGTAATGAAAAACTGTTTTTT
J: TRBJ1-1; size: -; V: TRBV27; D: -; CDR3: CASSFWRDTEAFF; DNA: TGTGCCAGCAGTTTTTGGCGGGACACTGAAGCTTTCTTT
J: TRBJ2-1; size: -; V: TRBV5-5; D: -; CDR3: CASSGTQGGVTYEQFF; DNA: TGTGCCAGCAGCGGTACTCAGGGTGGGGTTACCTATGAGCAGTTCTTC
J: TRBJ2-3; size: -; V: TRBV28; D: TRBD1; CDR3: CASSQGVYSTDTQYF; DNA: TGTGCCAGCAGCCAGGGGGTTTATAGCACAGATACGCAGTATTTT
J: TRBJ2-7; size: -; V: TRBV10-1; D: TRBD1; CDR3: CASSGPLHRGTSYEQYF; DNA: TGCGCCAGCAGTGGACCCCTGCACAGGGGGACCTCCTACGAGCAGTACTTC
J: TRBJ2-3; size: -; V: TRBV10-1; D: -; CDR3: CASSESPGLSTDTQYF; DNA: TGCGCCAGCAGTGAGTCCCCCGGCCTTTCCACAGATACGCAGTATTTT
J: TRBJ1-5; size: -; V: TRBV28; D: -; CDR3: CASSFRSGNQPQHF; DNA: TGTGCCAGCAGTTTTAGGTCAGGGAATCAGCCCCAGCATTTT
J: TRBJ2-5; size: -; V: TRBV6-1; D: -; CDR3: CASRDPLVETQYF; DNA: TGTGCCAGCAGGGACCCTCTTGTTGAGACCCAGTACTTC
J: TRBJ1-3; size: -; V: TRBV10-3; D: -; CDR3: CAISEVNSGNTIYF; DNA: TGTGCCATCAGTGAGGTAAACTCTGGAAACACCATATATTTT
J: TRBJ2-3; size: -; V: TRBV7-9; D: -; CDR3: CASSQGGGGTDTQYF; DNA: TGTGCCAGCAGCCAGGGGGGGGGCGGCACAGATACGCAGTATTTT
J: TRBJ1-2; size: -; V: TRBV2; D: -; CDR3: CASSGHGKLTINYGYTF; DNA: TGTGCCAGCAGTGGACACGGAAAGTTGACAATTAACTATGGCTACACCTTC
J: TRBJ2-7; size: -; V: TRBV27; D: -; CDR3: CASRDGSRQGQYF; DNA: TGTGCCAGCAGGGACGGGTCCCGGCAGGGGCAGTACTTC
J: TRBJ1-4; size: -; V: TRBV7-6; D: TRBD1; CDR3: CASSLEGTQGANEKLFF; DNA: TGTGCCAGCAGCTTAGAGGGTACTCAGGGGGCTAATGAAAAACTGTTTTTT
J: TRBJ2-2; size: -; V: TRBV5-4; D: TRBD1; CDR3: CASSLNPGQERVGELFF; DNA: TGTGCCAGCAGCCTGAACCCGGGACAGGAACGTGTCGGGGAGCTGTTTTTT
J: TRBJ2-7; size: -; V: TRBV13; D: -; CDR3: CASSPGRGREQYF; DNA: TGTGCCAGCAGCCCCGGGCGGGGGCGCGAGCAGTACTTC
J: TRBJ2-5; size: -; V: TRBV5-1; D: -; CDR3: CASSSLGGEETQYF; DNA: TGCGCCAGCAGCAGCCTCGGAGGCGAAGAGACCCAGTACTTC
J: TRBJ2-5; size: once; V: TRBV5-1; D: TRBD2; CDR3: CASSPAGGASSRWTQYF; DNA: TGCGCCAGCAGCCCGGCGGGGGGGGCCAGCAGTCGGTGGACCCAGTACTTC
J: TRBJ2-1; size: once; V: TRBV5-1; D: TRBD2; CDR3: CASSLAQAGGPPNEQFF; DNA: TGCGCCAGCAGCTTGGCCCAAGCGGGAGGGCCCCCCAATGAGCAGTTCTTC
J: TRBJ1-1; size: -; V: TRBV5-1; D: TRBD1; CDR3: CASSLRSGGDAEAFF; DNA: TGCGCCAGCAGCTTGAGGTCAGGGGGCGACGCTGAAGCTTTCTTT
J: TRBJ2-3; size: -; V: TRBV2; D: TRBD2; CDR3: CASKETSGGTDTQYF; DNA: TGTGCCAGCAAGGAGACTAGCGGGGGGACAGATACGCAGTATTTT
J: TRBJ1-6; size: -; V: TRBV18; D: -; CDR3: CASSVGVRRNSPLHF; DNA: TGTGCCAGCTCTGTAGGAGTCCGGAGGAATTCACCCCTCCACTTT
J: TRBJ2-5; size: -; V: TRBV5-6; D: -; CDR3: CASSLDSQETQYF; DNA: TGTGCCAGCAGCTTGGACAGTCAAGAGACCCAGTACTTC
J: TRBJ2-2; size: -; V: TRBV6-5; D: TRBD1; CDR3: CASSSWDRANTGELFF; DNA: TGTGCCAGCAGTTCTTGGGACAGAGCGAACACCGGGGAGCTGTTTTTT
J: TRBJ2-5; size: -; V: TRBV7-2; D: TRBD2; CDR3: CASSLIGGQETQYF; DNA: TGTGCCAGCAGCTTAATCGGGGGGCAAGAGACCCAGTACTTC
J: TRBJ2-7; size: -; V: TRBV29-1; D: -; CDR3: CSARLGVAYEQYF; DNA: TGCAGCGCCCGACTTGGTGTTGCCTACGAGCAGTACTTC
J: TRBJ1-4; size: -; V: TRBV28; D: -; CDR3: CASSFLGLGIEKLFF; DNA: TGTGCCAGCAGTTTTCTGGGGCTGGGGATTGAAAAACTGTTTTTT
J: TRBJ1-6; size: -; V: TRBV27; D: TRBD1; CDR3: CASSFPGQAPLHF; DNA: TGTGCCAGCAGTTTCCCGGGACAGGCACCCCTCCACTTT
J: TRBJ2-5; size: -; V: TRBV5-1; D: -; CDR3: CASSAGMTQETQYF; DNA: TGCGCCAGCAGCGCCGGGATGACTCAAGAGACCCAGTACTTC
J: TRBJ1-1; size: -; V: TRBV29-1; D: -; CDR3: CSVRPSLTEAFF; DNA: TGCAGCGTCCGACCGTCCCTTACTGAAGCTTTCTTT
J: TRBJ1-5; size: -; V: TRBV5-8; D: -; CDR3: CASSPPNQPQHF; DNA: TGTGCCAGCAGCCCGCCCAATCAGCCCCAGCATTTT
J: TRBJ2-5; size: -; V: TRBV28; D: TRBD1; CDR3: CASSSVQGAETQYF; DNA: TGTGCCAGCAGTTCAGTACAGGGGGCAGAGACCCAGTACTTC
J: TRBJ1-2; size: -; V: TRBV29-1; D: -; CDR3: CSVEYPGADNYGYTF; DNA: TGCAGCGTTGAGTATCCCGGCGCAGATAACTATGGCTACACCTTC
J: TRBJ2-5; size: -; V: TRBV9; D: -; CDR3: CASSVGDSFQETQYF; DNA: TGTGCCAGCAGCGTAGGCGACAGCTTCCAAGAGACCCAGTACTTC
J: TRBJ1-5; size: once; V: TRBV30; D: -; CDR3: CAWSPPRGAGQPQHF; DNA: TGTGCCTGGAGTCCCCCTCGGGGGGCGGGTCAGCCCCAGCATTTT
J: TRBJ2-7; size: -; V: TRBV28; D: -; CDR3: CASSLPELYTYEQYF; DNA: TGTGCCAGCAGTTTACCCGAGCTGTATACCTACGAGCAGTACTTC
J: TRBJ1-2; size: -; V: TRBV6-5; D: TRBD1; CDR3: CASKRTGRKSDGYTF; DNA: TGTGCCAGCAAGAGGACAGGCCGGAAAAGCGATGGCTACACCTTC
J: TRBJ2-5; size: -; V: TRBV7-2; D: TRBD1; CDR3: CASSLRQGFGQETQYF; DNA: TGTGCCAGCAGCCTACGACAGGGGTTTGGTCAAGAGACCCAGTACTTC
J: TRBJ2-7; size: -; V: TRBV18; D: -; CDR3: CASSGQGSSYEQYF; DNA: TGTGCCAGCTCAGGGCAGGGGAGCTCCTACGAGCAGTACTTC
J: TRBJ2-7; size: -; V: TRBV6-1; D: -; CDR3: CASSEGTGGYEQYF; DNA: TGTGCCAGCAGTGAAGGGACTGGGGGCTACGAGCAGTACTTC
J: TRBJ1-2; size: -; V: TRBV28; D: -; CDR3: CASSTGGPGTSYGYTF; DNA: TGTGCCAGCAGTACCGGGGGGCCGGGCACCTCATATGGCTACACCTTC
J: TRBJ2-5; size: once; V: TRBV19; D: TRBD1; CDR3: CASSIGGQGQETQYF; DNA: TGTGCCAGTAGTATAGGCGGACAGGGGCAAGAGACCCAGTACTTC
J: TRBJ1-4; size: once; V: TRBV6-5; D: TRBD1; CDR3: CASSSGTGVTNEKLFF; DNA: TGTGCCAGCAGTTCTGGGACAGGGGTAACTAATGAAAAACTGTTTTTT